These T cell receptor beta chains were read from a single sample in a study of STAT5B mutations in CD4+ large granular lymphocyte leukemia. Data came from immunoSEQ multiplex PCR; TCRdb stores just in-frame clones and leaves some out. The sample consists of over 35,000 clones, around 84% of them appearing once. Sequencing was performed on CD4+ T cells from blood buffy coats. The origin of the receptors is a human donor in good health. Each CDR3 is given with its conserved first and last residue. D genes are given only for firm matches. The listing skips clone size in some rows; elsewhere it reads once, few, many or a size class.

clone_size	d_call	v_call	cdr3_length	j_call	cdr3_aa	cdr3_nt
.	.	TRBV29-1	13	TRBJ2-7	CSVRQLNSYEQYF	TGCAGCGTCCGACAGCTGAACTCCTACGAGCAGTACTTC
.	.	TRBV4-1	15	TRBJ2-7	CASSQGGVPSYEQYF	TGCGCCAGCAGCCAAGGCGGGGTCCCCTCCTACGAGCAGTACTTC
.	.	TRBV7-2	11	TRBJ2-1	CASSFRAEQFF	TGTGCCAGCAGCTTCCGGGCCGAGCAGTTCTTC
.	.	TRBV19	15	TRBJ1-1	CAISPDGFLNTEAFF	TGTGCCATTTCCCCTGACGGGTTCCTGAACACTGAAGCTTTCTTT
.	TRBD1	TRBV6-6	14	TRBJ2-7	CASRLGQNSYEQYF	TGTGCCAGCAGACTGGGACAGAACTCCTACGAGCAGTACTTC
.	.	TRBV10-3	13	TRBJ2-7	CAISESGGLEQYF	TGTGCCATCAGTGAGTCGGGAGGCCTCGAGCAGTACTTC
.	.	TRBV7-3	13	TRBJ2-7	CASSPSGSYEQYF	TGTGCCAGCAGCCCATCAGGAAGCTACGAGCAGTACTTC
.	.	TRBV27	11	TRBJ2-3	CASSLMDTQYF	TGTGCCAGCAGTTTAATGGATACGCAGTATTTT
.	TRBD1	TRBV5-4	12	TRBJ2-1	CASSVDRRFGFF	TGTGCCAGCAGCGTGGACAGGCGATTCGGGTTCTTC
.	TRBD2	TRBV10-3	16	TRBJ2-7	CATDYTGTSGRRVQYF	TGTGCCACAGACTATACCGGGACTAGCGGGAGAAGAGTGCAGTACTTC
once	.	TRBV14	14	TRBJ2-3	CASSQDGKRDTQYF	TGTGCCAGCAGCCAAGATGGAAAAAGGGATACGCAGTATTTT
.	.	TRBV6-5	11	TRBJ2-7	CASQRLHEQYF	TGTGCCAGCCAGAGACTCCACGAGCAGTACTTC
once	.	TRBV28	16	TRBJ1-2	CASRSGHSGSNYGYTF	TGTGCCAGCAGATCGGGCCATTCGGGCAGTAACTATGGCTACACCTTC
.	.	TRBV6-1	10	TRBJ2-7	CASSIYEQYF	TGTGCCAGCAGTATCTACGAGCAGTACTTC
.	.	TRBV6-5	11	TRBJ1-2	CAMSANYGYTF	TGTGCCATGTCAGCTAACTATGGCTACACCTTC
.	.	TRBV6-1	11	TRBJ1-3	CASSWGNTIYF	TGTGCCAGCAGTTGGGGAAACACCATATATTTT
.	TRBD1	TRBV28	13	TRBJ1-2	CASRPQGNYGYTF	TGTGCCAGCAGGCCACAGGGGAACTATGGCTACACCTTC
.	.	TRBV29-1	13	TRBJ2-3	CSVEGPATDTQYF	TGCAGCGTTGAGGGACCCGCCACAGATACGCAGTATTTT
.	.	TRBV14	12	TRBJ1-2	CASSQMPGGYTF	TGTGCCAGCAGCCAGATGCCCGGTGGCTACACCTTC
.	TRBD2	TRBV5-1	16	TRBJ2-3	CASSSRLAGGGNTQYF	TGCGCCAGCAGCTCCCGACTAGCGGGGGGTGGGAATACGCAGTATTTT
.	.	TRBV6-5	13	TRBJ2-7	CASSRLGAYEQYF	TGTGCCAGCAGTCGACTGGGCGCCTACGAGCAGTACTTC
.	.	TRBV28	11	TRBJ2-7	CASSFFTEQYF	TGTGCCAGCAGTTTTTTCACAGAGCAGTACTTC
few	TRBD1	TRBV7-3	14	TRBJ2-2	CASSLGTGSGELFF	TGTGCCAGCAGCTTAGGGACAGGTTCAGGGGAGCTGTTTTTT
.	.	TRBV28	15	TRBJ1-1	CASSTNTGMNTEAFF	TGTGCCAGCAGTACCAACACAGGGATGAACACTGAAGCTTTCTTT
once	TRBD1	TRBV27	16	TRBJ1-4	CASSFQRQGAGEKLFF	TGTGCCAGCAGCTTCCAAAGACAGGGGGCGGGGGAAAAACTGTTTTTT
.	TRBD1	TRBV27	16	TRBJ2-2	CASSQQGLGYTGELFF	TGTGCCAGCAGCCAACAGGGGCTTGGGTACACCGGGGAGCTGTTTTTT
.	.	TRBV19	15	TRBJ1-5	CASRDGIYSNQPQHF	TGTGCCAGTAGGGACGGAATCTATAGCAATCAGCCCCAGCATTTT
once	.	TRBV10-1	14	TRBJ1-3	CASSEDLSGNTIYF	TGCGCCAGCAGTGAGGACCTCTCTGGAAACACCATATATTTT